This passage covers 17 T cell receptor beta chains from one sample sequenced in a study of blood T cell repertoires in COVID-19. Clones were sequenced by immunoSEQ multiplex PCR, and TCRdb holds only the in-frame ones, with some missing. This table has around 150,000 clones, around 82% appearing once. Sequenced material: peripheral blood. Receptors were obtained from a woman aged 45-65 years with acute or convalescent COVID-19.

The rearrangement uses TRBV5-1 and TRBJ1-1; tentative D call: TRBD1 (5 bases). V dropped 7 bases and J dropped 0 bases, with 10 bases sitting between them. CDR1 SGHRS and CDR2 YFSETQ come from the germline V gene. The CDR3 spans 13 residues. The CDR3 sequence: CASGEDMNTEAFF. In DNA form, the CDR3 reads TGCGCCAGCGGCGAGGACATGAACACTGAAGCTTTCTTT.

This chain uses TRBV7-2 with TRBJ2-1, with 10 nucleotides matching TRBD2. Looked up from germline, CDR1 is SGHTA and CDR2 is FQGNSA. V lost 5 bases and J lost 5; bases outside the gene matches: 6. CDR3 size: 15 residues. CDR3 coding DNA: TGTGCCAGCAGCCCGCAGCGGGGGGGAGACAATGAGCAGTTCTTC. This gives the protein CASSPQRGGDNEQFF. Complete variable domain (other parts from reference TRBV7-2 and TRBJ2-1): GAGVSQSPSNKVTEKGKDVELRCDPISGHTALYWYRQSLGQGLEFLIYFQGNSAPDKSGLPSDRFSAERTGGSVSTLTIQRTQQEDSAVYLCASSPQRGGDNEQFFGPGTRLTVL.

V is TRBV7-9 and J is TRBJ2-6; TRBD1 matches 8 bases. The V segment lost 5 bases and the J segment 4 bases; nucleotides outside the gene matches: 4. The V gene's germline CDR1 is SEHNR and CDR2 FQNEAQ (reference sequence). There are 15 residues in the CDR3. The CDR3 sequence is CASSRQGNGANVLTF. DNA of the CDR3: TGTGCCAGCAGCCGACAGGGGAACGGGGCCAACGTCCTGACTTTC.

The DNA for the CDR3 is TGTGCCAGTAGTTCGTCGTTTCTACGCTATGGCTACACCTTC. This sequence encodes CASSSSFLRYGYTF. The V gene is TRBV19, the J gene TRBJ1-2; D gene uncertain. Trimming left V 5 bases short and J 4 bases short, with 14 bases between. The CDR3 runs 14 residues. Germline CDR1 LNHDA, CDR2 SQIVND (reference sequence).

The rearrangement joins TRBV29-1 to TRBJ1-1; no reliable D call. Looked up from germline, CDR1 is SQVTM and CDR2 is ANQGSEA. V dropped 4 bases and J dropped 1 base, with 13 bases sitting between them. The CDR3 contains 14 residues. The CDR3 reads CSVAWHDRNTEAFF. Here the CDR3 DNA reads TGCAGCGTTGCTTGGCACGATCGGAACACTGAAGCTTTCTTT.

The rearrangement links TRBV27 to TRBJ1-1; tentatively, D is TRBD1 (5 bases). The CDR3 totals 8 residues. V lost 8 bases, J lost 13 bases, and 8 bases lay in between. Germline CDR1 and CDR2: MNHEY and SMNVEV (reference sequence). The chain's CDR3 is CASGHVFF. In nucleotides, the CDR3 is TGTGCCAGCGGACATGTTTTCTTT.

The chain recombines TRBV9 with TRBJ1-1; 8 nucleotides line up with TRBD1. J gave up 5 bases and V 3 bases, and 6 bases lay outside the gene matches. The germline V gene has CDR1 SGDLS and CDR2 YYNGEE. The CDR3 runs to 14 residues. The CDR3 loop is CASSELDRATEAFF. CDR3 sequence (DNA): TGTGCCAGCAGCGAACTGGACAGGGCTACTGAAGCTTTCTTT.

The J gene is TRBJ2-6, the V gene TRBV27, with 9 nucleotides matching TRBD1. The CDR3 runs to 19 residues. V shed 5 bases, J shed 1 base, and the junction held 12 bases outside the gene matches. Germline CDR1 is MNHEY and CDR2 is SMNVEV (reference sequence). In DNA, the CDR3 is TGTGCCAGCAGTACCGTCCGGGACAGGGAACGATCTGGGGCCAACGTCCTGACTTTC. Translated, it gives CASSTVRDRERSGANVLTF.

The chain recombines TRBV20-1 with TRBJ2-2; no definite D call. Germline CDR1 is DFQATT and CDR2 is SNEGSKA (reference sequence). CDR3 length: 13 residues. V lost 3 bases and J 6 bases, leaving 11 bases between the germline ends. DNA for the CDR3: TGCAGTGCTAGTCTGGCATCCGCCGGGGAGCTGTTTTTT. It encodes CSASLASAGELFF.

V is TRBV5-1 and J is TRBJ1-1; D is unclear. The CDR3 sequence is 14 residues long. Per germline, CDR1 SGHRS and CDR2 YFSETQ. V dropped 4 bases and J dropped 1 base, with 11 bases sitting between them. The CDR3: CASSARLQNTEAFF. The CDR3 DNA sequence: TGCGCCAGCAGCGCCCGACTCCAGAACACTGAAGCTTTCTTT.

The chain combines TRBV4-1 with TRBJ1-1; D gene uncertain. Trimming removed 0 bases from V and 1 base from J, with 6 bases in between. CDR1 and CDR2 (germline): MGHRA, YSYEKL. The CDR3 runs to 14 residues. The CDR3, as DNA: TGCGCCAGCAGCCAAGAAACCGGGAACACTGAAGCTTTCTTT. Protein: CASSQETGNTEAFF.

This clone was recorded once. The genes are TRBV13 and TRBJ2-2; D gene ambiguous. CDR3 size: 16 residues. Germline loops: CDR1 PRHDT, CDR2 FYEKMQ (reference sequence). The ends were cut back, 5 bases at V and 4 bases at J, with 17 bases in the middle. CDR3 nucleotides: TGTGCCAGCAGCGCTAGGAGAGCACTGACCACCGGGGAGCTGTTTTTT. It is translated as CASSARRALTTGELFF.

The rearrangement uses TRBV20-1 and TRBJ1-2; D possibly corresponds to TRBD1 (6 bases). V was cut by 5 bases and J by 7 bases, with 11 bases left in between. Looked up from germline, CDR1 is DFQATT and CDR2 is SNEGSKA (reference sequence). The length of the CDR3 is 11 residues. The CDR3 reads CSAASGAGYTF. In nucleotides, the CDR3 is TGCAGTGCTGCTTCAGGGGCTGGCTACACCTTC.

The chain carries TRBV30 and TRBJ1-2; 9 bases line up with TRBD1. The CDR3 contains 13 residues. CDR1 is GTSNPN and CDR2 is SVGIG in the germline V gene (reference sequence). The V gene end was trimmed by 5 bases and the J gene end by 4 bases; junction bases not matched to a gene: 5. CDR3 amino acids: CAWDGDRVYGYTF. CDR3 in DNA: TGTGCCTGGGACGGGGACAGGGTCTATGGCTACACCTTC.

The chain is built from TRBV15 and TRBJ1-1, with a tentative D call TRBD1 (6 bases). The length of the CDR3 is 15 residues. Germline CDR1 and CDR2: LNHNV and YYDKDF (reference sequence). V gave up 0 bases and J gave up 6 bases, with 14 bases separating them. The CDR3 loop reads CATSRDPKGVSEAFF. The CDR3 bases are TGTGCCACCAGCAGAGATCCAAAGGGGGTCTCTGAAGCTTTCTTT.

The genes are TRBV7-2 and TRBJ2-5; no definite D call. CDR3 size: 14 residues. The germline gives CDR1 SGHTA, CDR2 FQGNSA. Trimming pared 5 bases from V and 2 bases from J, leaving 12 bases between. The CDR3 nucleotides read TGTGCCAGCAGCCCCATAGTGCTGCAAGAGACCCAGTACTTC. This encodes CASSPIVLQETQYF.

The chain has TRBV5-1 and TRBJ1-6; unclear D gene. Trimming left V 4 bases short and J 0 bases short, with 11 bases between. The CDR3 totals 16 residues. Germline values: CDR1 SGHRS, CDR2 YFSETQ. CDR3 loop: CASSSREISYNSPLHF. In DNA form, the CDR3 reads TGCGCCAGCAGCAGCCGCGAGATCTCCTATAATTCACCCCTCCACTTT.